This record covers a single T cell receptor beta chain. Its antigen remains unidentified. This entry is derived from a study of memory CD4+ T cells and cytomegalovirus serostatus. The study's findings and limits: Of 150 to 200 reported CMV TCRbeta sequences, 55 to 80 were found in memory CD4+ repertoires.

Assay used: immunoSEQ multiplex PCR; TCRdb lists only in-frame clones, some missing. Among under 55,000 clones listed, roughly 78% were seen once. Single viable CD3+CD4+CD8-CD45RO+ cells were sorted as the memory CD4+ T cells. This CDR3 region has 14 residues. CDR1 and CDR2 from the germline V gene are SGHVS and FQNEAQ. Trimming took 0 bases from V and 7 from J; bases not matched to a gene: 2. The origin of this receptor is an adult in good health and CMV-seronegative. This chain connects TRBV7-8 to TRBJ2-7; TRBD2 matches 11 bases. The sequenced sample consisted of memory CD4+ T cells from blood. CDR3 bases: TGTGCCAGCAGCTTAGCGCGACTAGCGGGGGAGCAGTACTTC. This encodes CASSLARLAGEQYF.